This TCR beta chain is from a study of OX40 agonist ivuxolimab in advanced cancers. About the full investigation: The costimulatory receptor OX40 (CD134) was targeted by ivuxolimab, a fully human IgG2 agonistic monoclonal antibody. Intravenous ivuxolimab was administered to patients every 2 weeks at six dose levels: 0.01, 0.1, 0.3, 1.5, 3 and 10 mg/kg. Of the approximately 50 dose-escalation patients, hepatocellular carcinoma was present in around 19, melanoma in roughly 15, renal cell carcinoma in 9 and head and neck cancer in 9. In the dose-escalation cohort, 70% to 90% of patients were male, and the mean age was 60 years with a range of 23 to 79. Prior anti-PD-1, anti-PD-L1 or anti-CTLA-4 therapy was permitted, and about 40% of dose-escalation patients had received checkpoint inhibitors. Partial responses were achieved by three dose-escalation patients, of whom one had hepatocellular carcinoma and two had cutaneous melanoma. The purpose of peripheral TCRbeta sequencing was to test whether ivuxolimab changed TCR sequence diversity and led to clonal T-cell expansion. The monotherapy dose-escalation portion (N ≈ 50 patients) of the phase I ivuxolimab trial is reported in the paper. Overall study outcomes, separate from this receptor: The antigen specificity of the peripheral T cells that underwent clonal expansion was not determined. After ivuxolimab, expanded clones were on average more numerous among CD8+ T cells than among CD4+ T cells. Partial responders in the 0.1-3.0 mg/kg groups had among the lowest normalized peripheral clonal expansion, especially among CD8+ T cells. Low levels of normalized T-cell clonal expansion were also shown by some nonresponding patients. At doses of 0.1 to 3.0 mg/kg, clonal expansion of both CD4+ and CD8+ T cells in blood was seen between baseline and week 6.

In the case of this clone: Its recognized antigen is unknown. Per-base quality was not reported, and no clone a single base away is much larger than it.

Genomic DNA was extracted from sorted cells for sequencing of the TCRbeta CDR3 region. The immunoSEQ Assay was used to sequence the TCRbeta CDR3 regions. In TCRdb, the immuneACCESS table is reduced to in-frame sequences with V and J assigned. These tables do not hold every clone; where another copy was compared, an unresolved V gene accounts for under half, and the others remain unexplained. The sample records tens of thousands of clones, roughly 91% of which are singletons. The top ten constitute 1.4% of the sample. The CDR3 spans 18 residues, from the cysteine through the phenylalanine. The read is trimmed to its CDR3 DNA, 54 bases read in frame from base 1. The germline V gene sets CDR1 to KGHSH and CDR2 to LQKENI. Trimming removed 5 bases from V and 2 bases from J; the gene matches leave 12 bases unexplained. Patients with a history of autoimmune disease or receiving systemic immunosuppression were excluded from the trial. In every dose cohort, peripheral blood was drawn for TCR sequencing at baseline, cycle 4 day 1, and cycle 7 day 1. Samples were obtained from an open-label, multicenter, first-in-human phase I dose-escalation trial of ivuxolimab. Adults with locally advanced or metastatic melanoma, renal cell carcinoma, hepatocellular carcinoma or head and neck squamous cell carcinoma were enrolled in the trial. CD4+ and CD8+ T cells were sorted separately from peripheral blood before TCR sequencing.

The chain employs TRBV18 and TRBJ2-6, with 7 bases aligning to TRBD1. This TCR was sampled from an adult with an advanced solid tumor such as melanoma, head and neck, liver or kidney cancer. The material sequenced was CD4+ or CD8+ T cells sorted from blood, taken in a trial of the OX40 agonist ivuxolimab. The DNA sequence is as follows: TGTGCCAGCTCATCTTTAATGACCGGGACAGCTGGGGCCAACGTCCTGACTTTC. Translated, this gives CASSSLMTGTAGANVLTF.